This entry is about one T cell receptor (beta chain). The antigen is unknown. The CDR3 spans 17 residues. Per the germline V gene, CDR1 is SNHLY and CDR2 is FYNNEI. V shed 5 bases and J 4 bases; nucleotides not matched to a gene: 13. This sample was taken from a study of cytomegalovirus exposure and HLA in healthy donors. Study-wide background: The same platform used for the 500 to 850 first-cohort repertoires was also used for the 130 or so validation repertoires, as a later analysis reported.

Produced via immunoSEQ multiplex PCR; TCRdb's table is partial and in-frame only. The table includes 150,000 to 180,000 clones, 86% detected once. The donors were members of the validation cohort comprising roughly 130 subjects, separate from the roughly 650-subject first cohort. Findings and caveats of the study: Within the 120 or so validation repertoires, first-cohort TCR clusters tended to co-occur, according to a later analysis. The majority of TCR sequences were rare, yet some public TCRs appeared in many donors.

Source material: PBMCs. The source of this sequence is a human donor in good health. The gene calls are TRBV2 and TRBJ1-4; TRBD1 agrees at 7 bases. The CDR3 nucleotides read TGTGCCAGCAGTCACGTGGGACAGTGGGGTCGTAATGAAAAACTGTTTTTT. Translated: CASSHVGQWGRNEKLFF.